This T cell receptor beta chain stems from a study of cytomegalovirus exposure and HLA in healthy donors. Looking at the study overall: An early data release held approximately 80 million unique TCRs from HLA-typed donors.

General study points: Researchers counted roughly 150 TCR beta chains as cytomegalovirus-associated. Evidence from a later analysis indicated that most CMV-associated TCR beta chains looked HLA-restricted.

V was pared by 4 bases and J by 7 bases, with 5 bases of the junction left unmatched. The CDR3 contains 13 residues. Per germline, CDR1 KGHSH and CDR2 LQKENI. Primers: 60 Vbeta forward and 13 Jbeta reverse. The protocol was immunoSEQ multiplex PCR, while the TCRdb copy is restricted to in-frame clones and leaves out a portion. The sample shows 55,000 to 70,000 clones, 55% to 75% of them seen only once. As for this clone: What it binds is not known.

The source is a man in his forties in good health and CMV-seropositive. The chain couples TRBV18 to TRBJ1-2, with 8 nucleotides matching TRBD1. The sequenced sample consisted of PBMCs. The CDR3 sequence: CASSQDRAIGYTF. The CDR3, as DNA: TGTGCCAGCTCACAGGACAGGGCAATTGGCTACACCTTC.